Here is one T cell receptor beta chain with its context. Its antigen remains unknown. The data stem from a study of ipilimumab plus nivolumab after autologous stem cell transplantation. Study information: The DLBCL cohort had primary refractory and relapsed disease, with 18-month progression-free survival of about 82% and 31%.

Patients got ipilimumab 1 mg/kg beginning 14 to 28 days post-transplant. Through week 26, nivolumab 3 mg/kg IV was given weeks 1, 4, 7, 10, then biweekly. The assay was immunoSEQ multiplex PCR, and TCRdb's table has in-frame clones only and misses some. The sample yields about 83,000 clones, approximately 83% seen once. CDR1 is MNHNS and CDR2 is SASEGT in the germline V gene. The CDR3 has 11 residues. Trimming left V 6 bases short and J 7 bases short, with 9 bases between. Overall study findings and caveats: Per the authors, repertoire, Treg and microbiota data justify further study.

The sequencing used PBMCs, collected in a trial of ipilimumab plus nivolumab as post-transplant consolidation. The TCR sequence derives from a male donor with diffuse large B-cell lymphoma. V gene TRBV6-1 combines with J gene TRBJ1-1; D gene ambiguous. As DNA, the CDR3 is TGTGCCAGCAGAGGTTGGGATGAAGCTTTCTTT. Translated: CASRGWDEAFF.